Here is one T cell receptor beta chain with its context. Generated by immunoSEQ multiplex PCR, the TCRdb table keeps only in-frame clones and is missing some. Of about 9,900 clones listed, 74% are singletons. This sample is drawn from a study of PD-1 blockade in classical Hodgkin lymphoma. Sample time point: cycle 4 day 1 (C4D1), after more than 5 weeks of nivolumab. With no exception, relapse followed autologous stem cell transplantation in all patients, and brentuximab vedotin exposure varied. CD8+ T cell isolation from thawed PBMCs was performed by magnetic negative selection. This CDR3 region has 15 residues. V was trimmed by 2 bases and J by 2 bases, leaving 11 bases between them. Germline CDR1 and CDR2: SGDLS and YYNGEE.

This clonotype was sampled from a human donor with classical Hodgkin lymphoma. Sequenced here: CD8+ T cells from blood, sampled before the fourth cycle of nivolumab. J is TRBJ1-3 and V is TRBV9; TRBD1 might be the D (5 bases). The CDR3 loop reads CASSVTGGAGNTIYF. The CDR3 bases are TGTGCCAGCAGCGTCACTGGGGGGGCTGGAAACACCATATATTTT.